These 13 T cell receptor beta chains were sequenced from one sample in a study of blood T cell repertoires in COVID-19. Data came from immunoSEQ multiplex PCR; TCRdb stores just in-frame clones and leaves some out. The repertoire holds roughly 170,000 clones, with roughly 81% as singletons. The sequenced sample was peripheral blood. Every receptor here comes from a man aged 35-49 years who had recovered from COVID-19.

The table lists this clone with a count of one. The chain recombines TRBV9 with TRBJ2-1; TRBD1 matches at 12 bases. CDR1 is SGDLS, CDR2 YYNGEE, per germline. The junction had 14 bases not matched to a gene; V was cut back by 3 bases and J by 4 bases. CDR3 length: 19 amino acids. In DNA, the CDR3 is TGTGCCAGCAGCGCTGGGGGACAGGGGGCCGTTCCCCGGTACAATGAGCAGTTCTTC. This translates into CASSAGGQGAVPRYNEQFF.

V usage is TRBV2 and J usage is TRBJ2-7, with D possibly being TRBD1 (5 bases). Trimming pared 6 bases from V and 4 bases from J, leaving 16 bases between. Germline-derived CDR1 and CDR2 are SNHLY and FYNNEI. The CDR3 is 14 residues long. CDR3 nucleotide sequence: TGTGCCAGCAGCCTTTTCGGCCAGGGATACGAGCAGTACTTC. Translating it yields CASSLFGQGYEQYF.

The chain couples TRBV10-3 to TRBJ1-3, with TRBD1 matching 7 bases. This CDR3 comprises 16 residues. J was trimmed by 4 bases and V by 10 bases; bases with no gene match: 16. Germline V gene lookup returns CDR1 ENHRY and CDR2 SYGVKD. CDR3 nucleotide sequence: TGTGCCACCCAAGGGAACGACAGGGTTAGAGGAAACACCATATATTTT. Translated, it gives CATQGNDRVRGNTIYF.

The chain combines TRBV6-5 with TRBJ1-1; D uncertain. The CDR3 is made up of 13 amino acids. Per germline, CDR1 MNHEY and CDR2 SVGAGI. The germline V and J ends were trimmed by 8 bases and 0 bases, with 10 bases remaining between them. The CDR3 region has the DNA TGTGCCAGCCGACAAGAAGTGAACACTGAAGCTTTCTTT. It yields the protein CASRQEVNTEAFF.

The CDR3 coding sequence is TGTGCCAGAAGCTCCTCGGGGGGACTAGAATGTCCGGGGGAGCTGTTTTTT. This codes for CARSSSGGLECPGELFF. V usage is TRBV5-3 and J usage is TRBJ2-2, with 8 bases aligning to TRBD2. TRBV5-3 counts as an open reading frame of uncertain function. With 3 bases clipped from V and 8 bases from J, the junction kept 15 bases outside the gene matches. This CDR3 is built from 17 residues.

This clone was observed once. The J gene is TRBJ2-5, the V gene TRBV7-2; tentatively, D is TRBD2 (7 bases). CDR3 length: 15 residues. Germline CDR1 SGHTA, CDR2 FQGNSA. The V and J ends lost 3 bases and 3 bases respectively, with 14 bases between them. The DNA for the CDR3 is TGTGCCAGCAGCTTCCCTGGGGGGGCGGAAGAGACCCAGTACTTC. Its translation is CASSFPGGAEETQYF.

This clone was found a few times. The CDR3 nucleotides read TGTGCCAGCAGCCAAAACAGTGGGTACTCACCCCTCCACTTT. Its protein is CASSQNSGYSPLHF. The chain couples TRBV2 to TRBJ1-6; no clear D gene. V was trimmed by 6 bases and J by 10 bases, leaving 16 bases between them. CDR3 length: 14 amino acids. The germline gives CDR1 SNHLY, CDR2 FYNNEI.

The gene calls are TRBV10-3 and TRBJ2-3, with TRBD2 identical over 10 bases. This CDR3 has 16 amino acids. The germline CDR1 and CDR2 sequences are ENHRY and SYGVKD. The trim removed 0 bases at V and 0 bases at J, leaving 0 bases unmatched. CDR3 region: CAISESTSGSTDTQYF. CDR3 DNA sequence: TGTGCCATCAGTGAGTCGACTAGCGGGAGCACAGATACGCAGTATTTT.

The genes are TRBV4-3 and TRBJ1-6, with 8 bases fitting TRBD1. The CDR3 is made up of 17 amino acids. V shed 3 bases and J 5 bases; nucleotides not matched to a gene: 9. Germline V gene lookup returns CDR1 LGHNA and CDR2 YSLEER. DNA of the CDR3: TGCGCCAGCAGCCAGAGGTCCCGGACAGGGAATAATTCACCCCTCCACTTT. Protein: CASSQRSRTGNNSPLHF.

The rearrangement joins TRBV28 to TRBJ2-1; D might be TRBD2 (6 bases). V lost 1 base and J 7 bases, leaving 14 bases between the germline ends. Germline loops: CDR1 MDHEN, CDR2 SYDVKM. The CDR3 is 15 residues long. The CDR3: CASSLSTGALNEQFF. CDR3 in DNA: TGTGCCAGCAGTTTATCCACGGGAGCACTTAATGAGCAGTTCTTC.

The V gene is TRBV27, the J gene TRBJ2-7; possibly TRBD2 for D (5 bases). The CDR3 extends over 14 amino acids. V lost 3 bases and J 0 bases, leaving 9 bases between the germline ends. Germline assignment: CDR1 MNHEY and CDR2 SMNVEV (reference sequence). CDR3 nucleotide sequence: TGTGCCAGCAGTTTGGCGGCGGGCTCCTACGAGCAGTACTTC. Its translation is CASSLAAGSYEQYF.

This chain uses TRBV7-2 with TRBJ2-1, with TRBD2 matching 7 bases. The CDR3 runs to 15 residues. V gave up 5 bases and J gave up 0 bases; unmatched junction bases: 4. Germline V lookup: CDR1 SGHTA, CDR2 FQGNSA. For the CDR3, the DNA is TGTGCCAGCAGCGCAGGGAGGGGCTCCTACAATGAGCAGTTCTTC. It is translated as CASSAGRGSYNEQFF.

The rearrangement uses TRBV7-2 and TRBJ1-2; D is unresolved. From germline, CDR1 is SGHTA and CDR2 FQGNSA. V lost 3 bases, J lost 2 bases, and 13 bases lay in between. The CDR3 is 15 amino acids. The CDR3 loop is CASSFGIGGNYGYTF. Written as DNA, the CDR3 is TGTGCCAGCAGCTTTGGTATCGGCGGGAACTATGGCTACACCTTC.